Here is one T cell receptor beta chain with its context. Its antigen is not identified. This sample is part of a study of T cell responses to AZD1222 COVID-19 vaccine. General study points: Most donors were white British and more were female, and clonal diversity was possibly underestimated. None of the repertoires were sampled until the peak T cell response had passed.

Sequencing used immunoSEQ multiplex PCR; TCRdb keeps in-frame clones, though not all of them. Of more than 120,000 clones in the sample, roughly 90% were seen once. This CDR3 is 15 amino acids long. Germline CDR1 and CDR2: SGDLS and YYNGEE. Deletions cut 1 base from V and 6 bases from J, with 13 bases between. The source of this sequence is an adult who received the MenACWY meningococcal vaccine as a control. This chain uses TRBV9 with TRBJ2-2; tentatively, D is TRBD2 (6 bases). The sample in question was peripheral blood, obtained 28 days after the second dose of the MenACWY control vaccine. The CDR3 DNA reads TGTGCCAGCAGCGTATCCGGGACGGGGGCCGGGGAGCTGTTTTTT. This sequence encodes CASSVSGTGAGELFF.